This T cell receptor beta chain was identified during a study of CD8 T cells in ankylosing spondylitis. CDR3 size: 14 residues. The V and J ends lost 6 bases and 7 bases respectively, with 15 bases between them. Germline V CDR1 and CDR2: SEHNR, FQNEAQ (reference sequence). TCRdb redid the calling of the 5' RACE reads with MiXCR, one entry per CDR3 protein. The sample records over 150,000 distinct CDR3 sequences, approximately 18% being singletons. This clonotype was recorded at least ten times. What it binds is unknown. General study points: Reportedly, significant enrichment of disease-linked clones occurred in matched ankylosing spondylitis synovial fluid. Disease-linked clones had a CD8+ phenotype and relatively low frequency in peripheral blood. Seemingly distinctive of ankylosing spondylitis blood was a TCR beta motif formed by eight highly homologous variants. Past research had described some motif variants in reactive arthritis synovial fluid and blood.

The V gene is TRBV7-9, the J gene TRBJ1-4, with D hard to call. The origin of this receptor is a male donor under 35 with ankylosing spondylitis or in good health (not recorded which). Sequencing used blood, either unsorted or a sorted T cell fraction (not recorded which). The CDR3 here is CASRSAGAFEKLFF. The CDR3, as DNA: TGTGCCAGCAGATCAGCGGGAGCCTTTGAAAAACTGTTTTTT.